The sequence of this T cell receptor (beta chain) was determined in a study of a mutant IDH1 vaccine in newly diagnosed glioma. Study-level background: Treated individuals were approximately 60% male and about 40% female, averaging about 37 years of age. The earlier regimen, radiotherapy, temozolomide, or both, was most often both. General study points: Whatever changes occurred in top peripheral T cell clonotypes seemed unrelated to pseudoprogression.

This clone occurred once. The target antigen is unknown. From germline, CDR1 is SGHRS and CDR2 YFSETQ. The CDR3 extends over 13 amino acids. The ends were cut back, 5 bases at V and 3 bases at J, with 11 bases in the middle. The time point was: baseline, week 1 (first vaccination visit). The treatment here: pre-vaccination baseline after standard-of-care therapy. Donor tumors were new WHO grade 3 or 4 IDH1-mutant, ATRX-lost astrocytomas. This table comes from immunoSEQ multiplex PCR, and its TCRdb copy is limited to in-frame clones, with some not included. The sample holds tens of thousands of clones, approximately 90% seen once.

This receptor was identified in a man aged 30 to 45 with glioma. The input for sequencing was PBMCs, taken from a glioma patient treated with radiotherapy, temozolomide or both. The chain is built from TRBV5-1 and TRBJ2-5, with a weak D call TRBD2 (6 bases). The CDR3 is CASRGLGKETQYF. CDR3 bases: TGCGCCAGCAGGGGACTGGGAAAAGAGACCCAGTACTTC.